Sequencing of this T cell receptor (beta chain) was carried out in a study of CD8 T cells in ankylosing spondylitis (dated by TCRdb to the late 2010s). With regard to the full study: The study set out to find disease-linked TCR variants by profiling T cell receptor beta repertoires in ankylosing spondylitis patients and healthy donors. The full study cohort was made up of approximately 27 ankylosing spondylitis patients and 108 healthy donors. Samples of peripheral blood were taken, and for ankylosing spondylitis patients, synovial fluid was collected as well.

Study-wide findings and limitations: Blood from ankylosing spondylitis patients appeared to be characterized by a TCR beta motif composed of under 10 highly homologous amino acid variants. The disease-linked clones were reported to be significantly enriched in matched synovial fluid samples from ankylosing spondylitis patients. Some motif variants had previously been reported in the synovial fluid and blood of reactive arthritis patients, which suggests shared mechanisms of disease initiation. In peripheral blood, the disease-linked clones were found at relatively low frequencies and had a CD8+ phenotype.

Sequenced on an Illumina HiSeq 2500. Quantitative 5'-RACE with molecular barcodes was used to prepare TCR beta libraries. On the authors' methods: A new computational method, built on a probabilistic model of VDJ rearrangement, was used to identify disease-linked TCR variants. Starting from the raw public reads, TCRdb applied fastp trimming at Q25, assembled clones with MiXCR and retained in-frame beta chains. All rows with the same CDR3 protein become a single entry with the most common DNA and genes. TCRdb, not the original authors, processed these V and J calls. This sample is represented by some 220,000 distinct CDR3 sequences; roughly 8.2% of them were singletons. The ten largest clones capture around 4.4% of the sample. V ends up 7 bases short and J 7 bases short, with an unmatched junction base count of 10. The CDR3 starts with the cysteine, ends with the phenylalanine, and has 15 residues. Of all the DNA, just the CDR3 is kept, 45 bases in frame from base 1. CDR1 is given as MDHEN and CDR2 as SYDVKM, both from the germline V gene.

This clonotype was observed many times. Its target antigen remains unknown. Base qualities are missing; no much larger clone stands one base away. The receptor was derived from a female donor with ankylosing spondylitis or in good health (not recorded which). Sequencing used blood, either unsorted or a sorted T cell fraction (not recorded which). The sequence joins TRBV28 to TRBJ1-4; TRBD1 agrees with 9 junctional bases. The CDR3 here reads CASTLLGTGSEKLFF. The DNA sequence follows: TGTGCCAGCACCCTGTTAGGGACAGGGAGTGAAAAACTGTTTTTT. With the portions outside the CDR3 filled from the reference TRBV28 and TRBJ1-4 genes, the complete variable region becomes DVKVTQSSRYLVKRTGEKVFLECVQDMDHENMFWYRQDPGLGLRLIYFSYDVKMKEKGDIPEGYSVSREKKERFSLILESASTNQTSMYLCASTLLGTGSEKLFFGSGTQLSVL.